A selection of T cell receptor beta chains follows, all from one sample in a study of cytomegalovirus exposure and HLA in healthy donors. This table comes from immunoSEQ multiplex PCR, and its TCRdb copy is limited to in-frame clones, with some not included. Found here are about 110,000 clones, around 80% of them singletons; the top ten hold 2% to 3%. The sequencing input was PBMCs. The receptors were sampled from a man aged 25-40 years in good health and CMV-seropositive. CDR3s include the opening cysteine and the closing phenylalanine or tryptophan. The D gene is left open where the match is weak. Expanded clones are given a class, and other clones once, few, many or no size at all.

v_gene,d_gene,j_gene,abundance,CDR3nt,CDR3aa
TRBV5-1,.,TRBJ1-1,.,TGCGCCAGCAGCCCCTATCGGGGGGGCCCGAACACTGAAGCTTTCTTT,CASSPYRGGPNTEAFF
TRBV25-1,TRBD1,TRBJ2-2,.,TGTGCCAGCGGGGACAGGGTATTGGCCGGGGAGCTGTTTTTT,CASGDRVLAGELFF
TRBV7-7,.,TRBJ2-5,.,TGTGCCAGCAGCTTATACGGGATCCAAGAGACCCAGTACTTC,CASSLYGIQETQYF
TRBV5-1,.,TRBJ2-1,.,TGCGCCAGCAGCTTGGCTTTCGATGAGCAGTTCTTC,CASSLAFDEQFF
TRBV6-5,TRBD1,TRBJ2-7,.,TGTGCCAGCAGGGGTACAGGGGGCGGGAGAGGCGAGCAGTACTTC,CASRGTGGGRGEQYF
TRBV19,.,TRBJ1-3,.,TGTGCCAGTAGTATAACGGGACAAGGGGGTAGGCGAAACACCATATATTTT,CASSITGQGGRRNTIYF
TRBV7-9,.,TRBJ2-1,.,TGTGCCAGCAGCTCTGAGGCAGACTCCTACAATGAGCAGTTCTTC,CASSSEADSYNEQFF
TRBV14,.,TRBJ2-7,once,TGTGCCAGCAGCCCTAGGACTCGAGGGGAGCAGTACTTC,CASSPRTRGEQYF
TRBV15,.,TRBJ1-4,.,TGTGCCACCAGCAGAGATGGGGGGGCCGCTAATGAAAAACTGTTTTTT,CATSRDGGAANEKLFF
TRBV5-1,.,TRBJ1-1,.,TGCGCCAGCAGCTCTGGATTCGAGGAGGCTTTCTTT,CASSSGFEEAFF
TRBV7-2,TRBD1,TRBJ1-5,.,TGTGCCAGCAGCTCAGGAGGGACAGGGGGCTCTCAGCCCCAGCATTTT,CASSSGGTGGSQPQHF
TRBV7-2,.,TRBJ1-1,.,TGTGCCAGCAGCTTAGACGGCAGGGGAGTAGACACTGAAGCTTTCTTT,CASSLDGRGVDTEAFF
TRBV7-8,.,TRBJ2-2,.,TGTGCCAGCAGCTCGCTCACAGGGCCCGGCGGGGAGCTGTTTTTT,CASSSLTGPGGELFF
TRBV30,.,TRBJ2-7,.,TGTGCCTGGAGGCCAGACAAAGGAAAGAATGGTCCGAGCTCCTACGAGCAGTACTTC,CAWRPDKGKNGPSSYEQYF
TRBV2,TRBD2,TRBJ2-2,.,TGTGCCAGCAGTTTAAGCGGGGTGATCGGGGAGCTGTTTTTT,CASSLSGVIGELFF
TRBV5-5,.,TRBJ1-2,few,TGTGCCAGCAGCTTGGCCAGGAATGGCTACACCTTC,CASSLARNGYTF
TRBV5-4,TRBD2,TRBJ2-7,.,TGTGCCAGCAGCCCCCTGGGCCTAGCGGGGGGATACCACGAGCAGTACTTC,CASSPLGLAGGYHEQYF
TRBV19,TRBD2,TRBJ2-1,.,TGTGCCATTGCCTCCGGGACTAGCGGGGGGGAGGCCTACAATGAGCAGTTCTTC,CAIASGTSGGEAYNEQFF
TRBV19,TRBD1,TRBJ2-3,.,TGTGCCTGTGGACAGGAGTTCACAGATACGCAGTATTTT,CACGQEFTDTQYF
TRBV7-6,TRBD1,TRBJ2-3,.,TGTGCCAGCAGCCTTGGGACAGGGGACATAAATACGCAGTATTTT,CASSLGTGDINTQYF
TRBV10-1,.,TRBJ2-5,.,TGCGCCACCACAAAATCCCCCCCGAAAGAGACCCAGTACTTC,CATTKSPPKETQYF
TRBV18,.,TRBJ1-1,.,TGTGCCAGCTCACCTGCGGTGAACACTGAAGCTTTCTTT,CASSPAVNTEAFF
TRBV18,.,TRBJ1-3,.,TGTGCCAGCTCTCCCCTGCCGGAACAGGGTCACACCATATATTTT,CASSPLPEQGHTIYF
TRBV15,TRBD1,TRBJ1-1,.,TGTGCCACCAGGCAGGGGGCGATGAGCACTGAAGCTTTCTTT,CATRQGAMSTEAFF
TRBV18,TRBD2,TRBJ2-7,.,TGTGCCAGCTCACAACTAGCGGGGGTTCACGAGCAGTACTTC,CASSQLAGVHEQYF
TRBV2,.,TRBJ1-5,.,TGTGCCAGCAGTGAACGGGGTCATAGCAATCAGCCCCAGCATTTT,CASSERGHSNQPQHF